One and the same sample provided the 15 T cell receptor beta chains below, sequenced in a study of cytomegalovirus exposure and HLA in healthy donors. Produced via immunoSEQ multiplex PCR; TCRdb's table is partial and in-frame only. Here the sample spans tens of thousands of clones, roughly 93% being singletons. The sequenced material came from PBMCs. These receptors were collected from a young man in good health and CMV-seronegative.

This chain uses TRBV29-1 with TRBJ2-1; D is possibly TRBD2 (5 bases). V was cut by 3 bases and J by 4 bases, with 13 bases left in between. The germline CDR1 and CDR2 sequences are SQVTM and ANQGSEA. This CDR3 is 14 amino acids long. This CDR3 reads CSVDKRAAYNEQFF. The CDR3 DNA sequence: TGCAGCGTTGATAAACGAGCGGCTTACAATGAGCAGTTCTTC.

This sequence joins TRBV19 and TRBJ1-5, with D unclear. The CDR3 is 15 amino acids. The germline V gene has CDR1 LNHDA and CDR2 SQIVND (reference sequence). Trimming left V 0 bases short and J 5 bases short, with 11 bases between. The CDR3 region has the DNA TGTGCCAGTAGTATAGATCGGGGTCAATATCAGCCCCAGCATTTT. This gives the protein CASSIDRGQYQPQHF.

In this sample, this clone turned up a few times. The chain couples TRBV13 to TRBJ2-7; 8 bases agree with TRBD1. J lost 4 bases, V lost 6 bases, and 8 bases had no gene match. This CDR3 region has 14 residues. Per germline, CDR1 PRHDT and CDR2 FYEKMQ (reference sequence). The CDR3 coding sequence is TGTGCCAGCAGACCCGGGACAGGCCGTTACGAGCAGTACTTC. Its translation is CASRPGTGRYEQYF. The whole variable domain, filled in from reference TRBV13 and TRBJ2-7, reads AAGVIQSPRHLIKEKRETATLKCYPIPRHDTVYWYQQGPGQDPQFLISFYEKMQSDKGSIPDRFSAQQFSDYHSELNMSSLELGDSALYFCASRPGTGRYEQYFGPGTRLTVT.

The rearrangement links TRBV10-1 to TRBJ2-5; 14 bases map to TRBD2. The CDR3 extends over 16 amino acids. Unmatched junction bases numbered 4, after V lost 5 bases and J lost 2 bases. Germline V CDR1 and CDR2: WNHNN, SYGVQD (reference sequence). The CDR3 is CASSPGLAGAQETQYF. Here the CDR3 DNA reads TGCGCCAGCAGTCCGGGACTAGCGGGGGCACAAGAGACCCAGTACTTC.

V and J are TRBV4-2 and TRBJ2-3; D possibly corresponds to TRBD1 (6 bases). The germline V gene encodes CDR1 LGHNA and CDR2 YNFKEQ. This CDR3 has 17 amino acids. V gave up 4 bases and J gave up 4 bases, with 21 bases separating them. The CDR3 reads CASSPVNLFEGADTQYF. Written as DNA, the CDR3 is TGTGCCAGCAGCCCGGTGAACCTTTTTGAGGGGGCAGATACGCAGTATTTT.

The gene calls are TRBV7-3 and TRBJ2-2; D possibly corresponds to TRBD1 (6 bases). CDR1 is SGHTA, CDR2 FQGTGA, per germline. The ends were cut back, 3 bases at V and 1 base at J, with 9 bases in the middle. The CDR3 has 15 residues. The CDR3 DNA follows: TGTGCCAGCAGCTTGGGGGACAAGAACACCGGGGAGCTGTTTTTT. Translating it yields CASSLGDKNTGELFF.

This sequence joins TRBV21-1 and TRBJ1-5. TRBV21-1 is an annotated pseudogene. The CDR3 contains 17 residues. The chain's CDR3 is CATVRRRRGLGNQPQHF. The DNA of the CDR3 is TGTGCCACCGTGCGCCGCCGAAGGGGACTTGGCAATCAGCCCCAGCATTTT.

The V gene is TRBV10-1, the J gene TRBJ2-7; 12 nucleotides match TRBD1. V shed 6 bases, J shed 13 bases, and the junction held 13 bases outside the gene matches. There are 14 residues in the CDR3. Per germline, CDR1 WNHNN and CDR2 SYGVQD (reference sequence). The CDR3 DNA reads as TGCGCCAGCAGGACCCGGGACAGGGGGCGAATGATCTACTTC. Its translation is CASRTRDRGRMIYF.

This chain connects TRBV5-1 to TRBJ2-2; 9 positions match TRBD1. The germline V gene encodes CDR1 SGHRS and CDR2 YFSETQ. J gave up 7 bases and V 4 bases, and 5 bases lay outside the gene matches. The CDR3 totals 14 residues. The chain's CDR3 is CASSDDRGFGELFF. Written as DNA, the CDR3 is TGCGCCAGCAGCGATGACAGGGGGTTCGGGGAGCTGTTTTTT.

This chain links TRBV19 with TRBJ1-5; 7 bases fit TRBD1. This CDR3 spans 13 amino acids. The germline gives CDR1 LNHDA, CDR2 SQIVND (reference sequence). J was trimmed by 7 bases and V by 10 bases; bases with no gene match: 10. The CDR3 DNA reads as TGTGCCACCTCGCACAGGGGTCCACAGCCCCAGCATTTT. Its protein is CATSHRGPQPQHF. Looking up the rest from reference TRBV19 and TRBJ1-5 gives the full variable domain: DGGITQSPKYLFRKEGQNVTLSCEQNLNHDAMYWYRQDPGQGLRLIYYSQIVNDFQKGDIAEGYSVSREKKESFPLTVTSAQKNPTAFYLCATSHRGPQPQHFGDGTRLSIL.

The chain is built from TRBV10-3 and TRBJ1-2, with D unresolved. V shed 7 bases and J shed 6 bases, with 15 bases lying between them. CDR1 is ENHRY and CDR2 is SYGVKD in the germline V gene. CDR3 length: 13 amino acids. CDR3 residues: CAITPATTDGYTF. CDR3 sequence (DNA): TGTGCCATCACCCCCGCGACAACGGATGGCTACACCTTC.

The rearrangement joins TRBV7-2 to TRBJ2-5; 14 nucleotides match TRBD2. CDR1 is SGHTA and CDR2 is FQGNSA in the germline V gene. Trimming cost V 5 bases and J 5 bases; bases outside gene matches: 4. The CDR3 covers 15 residues. This CDR3 reads CASSLRTSGGETQYF. CDR3 nucleotides: TGTGCCAGCAGCCTAAGGACTAGCGGGGGGGAGACCCAGTACTTC.

The chain has TRBV18 and TRBJ2-1, with 11 bases matching TRBD1. The CDR3 covers 15 residues. Germline V lookup: CDR1 KGHSH, CDR2 LQKENI. The V and J ends lost 4 bases and 6 bases, in that order; junction bases with no gene match: 5. The CDR3 bases are TGTGCCAGCTCACGCGGGACAGGGGGTTTCAATGAGCAGTTCTTC. Its translation: CASSRGTGGFNEQFF.

This chain links TRBV9 with TRBJ1-2, with D perhaps TRBD1 (5 bases). Germline V lookup: CDR1 SGDLS, CDR2 YYNGEE. This CDR3 has 13 amino acids. The ends were cut back, 6 bases at V and 0 bases at J, with 9 bases in the middle. CDR3 residues: CASMDTANYGYTF. In nucleotides, the CDR3 is TGTGCCAGCATGGACACTGCTAACTATGGCTACACCTTC.

The gene calls are TRBV4-1 and TRBJ1-1; D uncertain. The V gene lost 3 bases and the J gene lost 7 bases, with 18 bases spanning the gap. Germline V gives CDR1 MGHRA, CDR2 YSYEKL. The CDR3 is 15 residues long. The CDR3 DNA sequence: TGCGCCAGCAGCCAGCAAACCGGGAACGTTTTTGAAGCTTTCTTT. This encodes CASSQQTGNVFEAFF.